The source of this T cell receptor (beta chain) is a study of T cell changes during pregnancy in multiple sclerosis (dated by TCRdb to the late 2010s). For the study in its entirety: The study examined how the T cell repertoire changed over the course of pregnancy in women with multiple sclerosis.

With regard to this clone: Its recognized antigen is unknown. No base qualities exist here, and no much larger clone lies one base off it.

V and J are truncated by 0 bases and 8 bases respectively, leaving an intervening sequence of 14 bases. From the cysteine up to the phenylalanine, the CDR3 has a length of 14 residues. Of all the DNA, just the CDR3 is kept, 42 bases in frame from base 1. In the germline V gene, CDR1 corresponds to SGDLS and CDR2 to YYNGEE. Receptors were amplified or captured by the immunoSEQ multiplex PCR assay. TCRdb provides this immuneACCESS table in a form limited to in-frame rearrangements. Some clones are lacking; in checked studies, under half of them reflect an unresolved V gene, and why the rest are absent is not known. The sample table contains 90,000 or so clones; only one count was recorded for 90% to 95% of them. The top ten clones comprise under 2% of the sample.

Sequencing was performed on peripheral blood, taken after pregnancy. This receptor was taken from a female donor in good health, enrolled as a control in a pregnancy study. The V and J genes are TRBV9 and TRBJ1-2; a weak D assignment points to TRBD1 (6 bases agree). Read as DNA, the sequence is TGTGCCAGCAGCGTAGAGGTGGGGGCGAGCGGCTACACCTTC. The encoded protein is CASSVEVGASGYTF.